This passage covers 28 T cell receptor beta chains from one sample sequenced in a study of blood T cell repertoires in COVID-19. Assay used: immunoSEQ multiplex PCR; TCRdb lists only in-frame clones, some missing. The sample lists about 130,000 clones; roughly 84% were seen once. The sample taken for sequencing was peripheral blood. These receptors came from a human donor in a cohort sampled during active COVID-19.

The gene calls are TRBV7-2 and TRBJ1-3; D is possibly TRBD1 (5 bases). V was trimmed by 4 bases and J by 1 base, leaving 14 bases between them. The CDR3 contains 16 residues. Germline values: CDR1 SGHTA, CDR2 FQGNSA. CDR3 nucleotides: TGTGCCAGCAGCTCCAGGTTCGGGGGTTCTGGAAACACCATATATTTT. Encoded protein: CASSSRFGGSGNTIYF. The variable domain in full, with the rest retrieved from reference TRBV7-2 and TRBJ1-3, is GAGVSQSPSNKVTEKGKDVELRCDPISGHTALYWYRQSLGQGLEFLIYFQGNSAPDKSGLPSDRFSAERTGGSVSTLTIQRTQQEDSAVYLCASSSRFGGSGNTIYFGEGSWLTVV.

The chain uses TRBV10-3 and TRBJ1-4; 7 nucleotides line up with TRBD1. CDR1 ENHRY and CDR2 SYGVKD come from the germline V gene. The CDR3 contains 13 residues. V lost 6 bases and J lost 7; bases outside the gene matches: 5. CDR3 DNA sequence: TGTGCCATCAGGTCGGACAGGCCTGAAAAACTGTTTTTT. Translated: CAIRSDRPEKLFF.

The table lists this clone with a count of one. This chain uses TRBV7-2 with TRBJ1-4; unclear D gene. The CDR3 runs 12 residues. Germline lookup yields CDR1 SGHTA and CDR2 FQGNSA. Deletions cut 5 bases from V and 8 bases from J, with 9 bases between. CDR3 loop: CASSLRREKLFF. As DNA, the CDR3 is TGTGCCAGCAGCCTGAGGAGGGAAAAACTGTTTTTT.

The V gene is TRBV30, the J gene TRBJ2-5, with D possibly being TRBD2 (7 bases). Germline CDR1 is GTSNPN and CDR2 is SVGIG (reference sequence). V shed 5 bases and J shed 5 bases, with 15 bases lying between them. The CDR3 loop spans 13 amino acids. The CDR3 bases are TGTGCCTGGGACCTCGGGGGGCCGGAGACCCAGTACTTC. It specifies CAWDLGGPETQYF.

The rearrangement uses TRBV28 and TRBJ1-3; 9 nucleotides align to TRBD1. There are 18 residues in the CDR3. CDR1 and CDR2 from the germline V gene are MDHEN and SYDVKM. V dropped 5 bases and J dropped 3; count of bases not matched to a gene: 14. The CDR3 spells CASSTAGTGFLVGNTIYF. CDR3 nucleotide sequence: TGTGCCAGCAGTACCGCCGGGACAGGGTTTCTTGTTGGAAACACCATATATTTT.

The rearrangement joins TRBV27 to TRBJ2-3; the match to TRBD1 covers 9 bases. The CDR3 spans 15 residues. The V and J ends lost 8 bases and 4 bases, in that order; junction bases with no gene match: 10. In germline, CDR1 is MNHEY, CDR2 SMNVEV (reference sequence). DNA for the CDR3: TGTGCCAGCCGCACGATACAGGGGGCCTCAGATACGCAGTATTTT. Protein: CASRTIQGASDTQYF.

This clone was recorded only once. The CDR3 coding sequence is TGTGCCAGCACCCTGGGGGGAAACATTCAGTACTTC. It translates to CASTLGGNIQYF. V is TRBV12-3 or TRBV12-4 and J is TRBJ2-4, with a possible D match to TRBD2 (6 bases). V lost 7 bases to trimming and J lost 6 bases, with 10 bases between them. The CDR3 totals 12 residues.

The rearrangement links TRBV7-2 to TRBJ2-7; 9 nucleotides line up with TRBD2. V gave up 5 bases and J gave up 2 bases; unmatched junction bases: 7. CDR1 SGHTA and CDR2 FQGNSA come from the germline V gene. The CDR3 has 15 residues. CDR3 amino acids: CASSPGLARTYEQYV. In DNA form, the CDR3 reads TGTGCCAGCAGCCCTGGACTAGCGCGAACCTACGAGCAGTACGTC.

The rearrangement joins TRBV27 to TRBJ2-3, with TRBD2 matching 11 bases. Germline V gene sequence: CDR1 MNHEY, CDR2 SMNVEV (reference sequence). V lost 4 bases and J lost 2; bases outside the gene matches: 5. The CDR3 is 16 residues long. In nucleotides, the CDR3 is TGTGCCAGCAGTTCGCTTAGCGGGGGGGTCACAGATACGCAGTATTTT. Translated: CASSSLSGGVTDTQYF.

The chain uses TRBV5-6 and TRBJ1-2; 8 nucleotides match TRBD1. The CDR3 consists of 15 residues. Unmatched junction bases numbered 6, after V lost 0 bases and J lost 5 bases. From germline, CDR1 is SGHDT and CDR2 YYEEEE. The CDR3 nucleotides read TGTGCCAGCAGCTTGGGGGCGGACAGGGCATATGGCTACACCTTC. Translated, it gives CASSLGADRAYGYTF.

The genes are TRBV28 and TRBJ1-1; D may be TRBD1 (5 bases). From germline, CDR1 is MDHEN and CDR2 SYDVKM. The germline V and J ends were trimmed by 1 base and 10 bases, with 10 bases remaining between them. CDR3 length: 12 residues. CDR3 nucleotides: TGTGCCAGCAGTTTATTTGGTAGGGGAGCTTTCTTT. Its protein is CASSLFGRGAFF.

This clone showed up just a few times. The CDR3 sequence: CASSSGSQETQYF. The CDR3 DNA reads TGTGCCAGCAGCTCCGGGAGCCAAGAGACCCAGTACTTC. V is TRBV7-3 and J is TRBJ2-5, with TRBD2 as a possible D gene (6 bases). There are 13 residues in the CDR3. Germline CDR1 and CDR2: SGHTA and FQGTGA. The V and J ends lost 4 bases and 1 base respectively, with 7 bases between them.

The V call is TRBV5-5, the J call TRBJ1-6, with 7 bases aligning to TRBD1. CDR1 is SGHKS and CDR2 is YYEKEE in the germline V gene (reference sequence). The CDR3 contains 17 residues. After removal of 1 base from V and 7 bases from J, the junction contained 11 bases not matched to a gene. This CDR3 is CASSLLGYDRENSPLHF. In DNA, the CDR3 is TGTGCCAGCAGCTTGTTGGGATACGACAGGGAGAATTCACCCCTCCACTTT.

The rearrangement uses TRBV5-4 and TRBJ2-2; TRBD2 aligns across 8 bases. V shed 3 bases, J shed 7 bases, and the junction held 2 bases outside the gene matches. Germline V gene sequence: CDR1 SGHNT, CDR2 YYREEE (reference sequence). The CDR3 runs to 13 residues. The CDR3 sequence is CASSSGGGGELFF. The CDR3 DNA reads TGTGCCAGCAGCTCCGGGGGGGGCGGGGAGCTGTTTTTT.

This clone came up a few times. The J gene is TRBJ1-6, the V gene TRBV9, with 8 positions matching TRBD1. The CDR3 runs 15 residues. Losses at the gene ends were 3 bases for V and 10 bases for J; bases not matched to a gene: 9. The V gene's germline CDR1 is SGDLS and CDR2 YYNGEE. CDR3 DNA: TGTGCCAGCAGCGGAGACAGGGGACAGAGCTCACCCCTCCACTTT. Encoded protein: CASSGDRGQSSPLHF.

The chain carries TRBV5-4 and TRBJ2-2; D unclear. In germline, CDR1 is SGHNT, CDR2 YYREEE (reference sequence). With 0 bases removed from V and 1 base from J, the gap between germline ends came to 7 bases. The CDR3 totals 15 residues. The CDR3 DNA reads as TGTGCCAGCAGCTTGGGGGCCCTGAACACCGGGGAGCTGTTTTTT. It encodes CASSLGALNTGELFF.

This chain connects TRBV19 to TRBJ2-5; tentative D call: TRBD2 (5 bases). CDR1 and CDR2 from the germline V gene are LNHDA and SQIVND (reference sequence). There are 14 residues in the CDR3. V was cut by 5 bases and J by 4 bases, with 14 bases left in between. Here the CDR3 reads CASSPLAAGETQYF. For the CDR3, the DNA is TGTGCCAGTAGTCCCCTAGCTGCTGGAGAGACCCAGTACTTC.

This chain connects TRBV18 to TRBJ2-3; the D is unclear. From germline, CDR1 is KGHSH and CDR2 LQKENI. There are 11 residues in the CDR3. Deletions cut 5 bases from V and 6 bases from J, with 6 bases between. The CDR3: CASSSSDTQYF. The CDR3 nucleotides are TGTGCCAGCTCATCCTCTGATACGCAGTATTTT.

CDR3 residues: CASSSREGPNTEAFF. CDR3 nucleotides: TGCGCCAGCAGCTCCCGTGAGGGCCCAAACACTGAAGCTTTCTTT. The chain carries TRBV5-1 and TRBJ1-1; D unclear. From germline, CDR1 is SGHRS and CDR2 YFSETQ. V lost 3 bases and J 2 bases, leaving 14 bases between the germline ends. This CDR3 contains 15 residues.

Ten or more counts support this clone. The rearrangement links TRBV10-3 to TRBJ2-1, with a possible D match to TRBD2 (6 bases). The V gene lost 6 bases and the J gene lost 0 bases, with 12 bases spanning the gap. The CDR3 has 15 amino acids. CDR1 and CDR2 (germline): ENHRY, SYGVKD. The CDR3 region is CAIRPLASSYNEQFF. The CDR3 bases are TGTGCCATCAGGCCTCTAGCGTCCTCCTACAATGAGCAGTTCTTC.

Only a few counts were recorded for this clone. The chain carries TRBV7-3 and TRBJ1-2; possible D gene TRBD1, 5 bases. The length of the CDR3 is 13 residues. Germline V gene data show CDR1 as SGHTA and CDR2 as FQGTGA. V was clipped by 5 bases and J by 13 bases, with 20 bases between them. Here the CDR3 DNA reads TGTGCCAGCAGCCCCACGGGGGGTTTGGGGTTCACCTTC. This gives the protein CASSPTGGLGFTF.

The V call is TRBV28, the J call TRBJ1-2; D ambiguous. The CDR3 length is 14 residues. The germline CDR1 and CDR2 sequences are MDHEN and SYDVKM. V lost 4 bases and J 3 bases, leaving 12 bases between the germline ends. The CDR3 region is CASSSGLQHYGYTF. The CDR3 coding sequence is TGTGCCAGCAGTTCCGGCCTACAGCACTATGGCTACACCTTC.

This clone was seen a handful of times. The rearrangement links TRBV12-3 or TRBV12-4 to TRBJ2-2; D is uncertain. This CDR3 has 11 residues. Between the trimmed V and J ends, which lost 6 bases and 5 bases, there was a span of 4 bases. CDR3 sequence: CASRYTGELFF. Here the CDR3 DNA reads TGTGCCAGCAGATATACCGGGGAGCTGTTTTTT.

The rearrangement joins TRBV11-3 to TRBJ1-3; no clear D gene. In germline, CDR1 is SGHNT, CDR2 YENEEA. The CDR3 is 15 residues long. Trimming left V 0 bases short and J 2 bases short, with 8 bases between. The chain's CDR3 is CASSLDQTPGNTIYF. The CDR3 DNA reads as TGTGCCAGCAGCTTAGACCAGACACCTGGAAACACCATATATTTT.

This chain joins TRBV25-1 and TRBJ2-2, with 7 bases aligning to TRBD1. The CDR3 loop spans 13 amino acids. V lost 9 bases to trimming and J lost 5 bases; unmatched junction nucleotides: 6. Germline V gene sequence: CDR1 MGHDK, CDR2 SYGVNS. The DNA for the CDR3 is TGTGCCAGTAGGGACAGCACTACCGGGGAGCTGTTTTTT. Translated, it gives CASRDSTTGELFF. The whole variable domain, filled in from reference TRBV25-1 and TRBJ2-2, reads EADIYQTPRYLVIGTGKKITLECSQTMGHDKMYWYQQDPGMELHLIHYSYGVNSTEKGDLSSESTVSRIRTEHFPLTLESARPSHTSQYLCASRDSTTGELFFGEGSRLTVL.

The genes are TRBV11-3 and TRBJ1-1, with D tentatively TRBD1 (6 bases). Trimming left V 1 base short and J 8 bases short, with 8 bases between. The CDR3 is 12 amino acids. Germline assignment: CDR1 SGHNT and CDR2 YENEEA. The CDR3 here is CASSLATGEAFF. CDR3 in DNA: TGTGCCAGCAGCTTAGCCACAGGGGAAGCTTTCTTT. The full variable domain, with the rest looked up from reference TRBV11-3 and TRBJ1-1, is EAGVVQSPRYKIIEKKQPVAFWCNPISGHNTLYWYLQNLGQGPELLIRYENEEAVDDSQLPKDRFSAERLKGVDSTLKIQPAELGDSAVYLCASSLATGEAFFGQGTRLTVV.

This clone was detected only a few times. CDR3: CASSSTEDRALYNEQFF. DNA of the CDR3: TGTGCCAGCAGCTCGACCGAGGACAGGGCCCTCTACAATGAGCAGTTCTTC. The rearrangement joins TRBV11-2 to TRBJ2-1; 8 bases are shared with TRBD1. The germline V gene encodes CDR1 SGHAT and CDR2 FQNNGV. This CDR3 comprises 17 residues. J was trimmed by 3 bases and V by 4 bases; bases with no gene match: 11.

This clone came up once. The chain links TRBV5-5 to TRBJ2-3; 8 nucleotides line up with TRBD2. This CDR3 contains 14 residues. The germline gives CDR1 SGHKS, CDR2 YYEKEE (reference sequence). V gave up 6 bases and J gave up 3 bases; unmatched junction bases: 6. Here the CDR3 DNA reads TGTGCCAGCAAGCTAAGCGGGGGAACAGATACGCAGTATTTT. Protein: CASKLSGGTDTQYF.